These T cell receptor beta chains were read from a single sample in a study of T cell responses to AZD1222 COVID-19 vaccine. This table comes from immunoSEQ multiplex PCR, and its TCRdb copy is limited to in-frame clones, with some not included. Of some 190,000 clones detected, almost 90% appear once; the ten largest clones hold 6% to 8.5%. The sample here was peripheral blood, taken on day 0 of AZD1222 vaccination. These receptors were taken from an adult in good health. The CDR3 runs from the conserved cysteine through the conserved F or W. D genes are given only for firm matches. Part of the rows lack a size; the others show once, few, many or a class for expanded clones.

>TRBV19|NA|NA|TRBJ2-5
TGTGCCTCGAGGGCCGGAGAGACCCAGTACTTC
CASRAGETQYF
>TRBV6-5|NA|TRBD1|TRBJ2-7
TGTGCCAGCAGTTACAACGGACAGGGGGTCAACGAGCAGTACTTC
CASSYNGQGVNEQYF
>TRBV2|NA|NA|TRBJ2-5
TGTGCCAGCAGGGAGGGGGAGACCCAGTACTTC
CASREGETQYF
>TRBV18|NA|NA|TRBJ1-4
TGTGCCAGCTCACGTGACCCAGGGTATTCTAATGAAAAACTGTTTTTT
CASSRDPGYSNEKLFF
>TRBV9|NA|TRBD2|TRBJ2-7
TGTGCCAGCAGCGTATCTGGCGGGAGCTCCTACGAGCAGTACTTC
CASSVSGGSSYEQYF
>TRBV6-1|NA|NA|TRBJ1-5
TGTGCCAGCAGTGAAGGGGCAGGCTATAGCAATCAGCCCCAGCATTTT
CASSEGAGYSNQPQHF
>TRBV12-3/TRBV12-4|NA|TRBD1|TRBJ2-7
TGTGCCAGCAGTTTAGCGGGGACAGCCGAGCAGTACTTC
CASSLAGTAEQYF
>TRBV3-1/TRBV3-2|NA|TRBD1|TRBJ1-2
TGTGCCAGCAGCCCCTCGGACAGGGCGAACTATGGCTACACCTTC
CASSPSDRANYGYTF
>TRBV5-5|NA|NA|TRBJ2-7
TGTGCCAGCAGCCCGGAGGGACACTACGAGCAGTACTTC
CASSPEGHYEQYF
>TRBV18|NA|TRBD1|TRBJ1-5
TGTGCCAGCTCACCATCGACAGGGGGTGGTGATCAGCCCCAGCATTTT
CASSPSTGGGDQPQHF
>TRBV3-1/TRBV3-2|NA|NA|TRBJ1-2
TGTGCCAGCAGTCTCCAGGGGTACGGCTACACCTTC
CASSLQGYGYTF
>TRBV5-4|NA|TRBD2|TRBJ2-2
TGTGCCAGCAGCTTGGGAGCGGGGGGGCCTTTTGGGGAGCTGTTTTTT
CASSLGAGGPFGELFF
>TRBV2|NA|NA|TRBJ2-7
TGTGCCACCGGCAGGGGTCCCACCTACGAGCAGTACTTC
CATGRGPTYEQYF
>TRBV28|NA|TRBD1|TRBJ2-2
TGTGCCAGCAGTTTGGCAGGGGGCACCGGGGAGCTGTTTTTT
CASSLAGGTGELFF
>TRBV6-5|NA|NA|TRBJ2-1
TGTGCCAGCAGAAGGACACCCTCCTACAATGAGCAGTTCTTC
CASRRTPSYNEQFF
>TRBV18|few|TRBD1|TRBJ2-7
TGTGCCAGCTCACCATCGGGACAGCACTACGAGCAGTACTTC
CASSPSGQHYEQYF
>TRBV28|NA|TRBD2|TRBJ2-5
TGTGCCAGCAGTTTAATTAGGACTAGCGGGGGGTATAAGGAGACCCAGTACTTC
CASSLIRTSGGYKETQYF
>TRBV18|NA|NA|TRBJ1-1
TGTGCCAGCTCACCTACTTTGGGGGTGGGTACTGAAGCTTTCTTT
CASSPTLGVGTEAFF
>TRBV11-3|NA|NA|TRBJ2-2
TGTGCCAGCAAGAAGCCGGAAACCGGGGAGCTGTTTTTT
CASKKPETGELFF
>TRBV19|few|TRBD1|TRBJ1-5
TGTGCCAGTAGCGCTAAACAGGGGGCAGGCAATCAGCCCCAGCATTTT
CASSAKQGAGNQPQHF
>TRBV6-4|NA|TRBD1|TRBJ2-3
TGTGCCAGCAGTGACGAAGGGGGCGGCACAGATACGCAGTATTTT
CASSDEGGGTDTQYF
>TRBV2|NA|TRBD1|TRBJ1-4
TGTGCCAGTATGACAGGGTACTACGAAAAACTGTTTTTT
CASMTGYYEKLFF
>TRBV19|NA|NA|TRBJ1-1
TGTGCCAGTAGTGACGGGGAAGGAACTGAAGCTTTCTTT
CASSDGEGTEAFF
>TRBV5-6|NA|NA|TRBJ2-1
TGTGCCAGCAGCTTGGAACCGGGTCCAGGCAATGAGCAGTTCTTC
CASSLEPGPGNEQFF
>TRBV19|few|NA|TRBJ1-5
TGTGCCAGTAGTATTGAGGGCTGGCAGCCCCAGCATTTT
CASSIEGWQPQHF